The T cell receptor (beta chain) under discussion was sequenced for a study of T cells in women clearing cervical HPV infection. Study-wide context: HLA type could not be excluded as a confounder. Study-level findings and limits: Richness differences could reflect unmeasured T-cell content per sample.

Average input was around 1,200 ng genomic DNA for immunoSEQ TCR beta CDR3 amplification. Some clones are missing from TCRdb's copy, which holds only in-frame ones; the method was immunoSEQ multiplex PCR. The sample includes about 46,000 clones. Germline CDR1 and CDR2: SNHLY and FYNNEI. The CDR3 spans 14 residues. J was trimmed by 4 bases and V by 7 bases; bases with no gene match: 7. As regards this clone: The antigen is not known. The CDR3 end lies 3 residues beyond the end of the read and is filled in from the germline J gene.

The sequencing sample was made of blood buffy coat. The origin of this receptor is a woman aged 18 to 75 with a cervical HPV16 infection that either progressed to CIN3+ or cleared (not recorded which). The chain is built from TRBV2 and TRBJ1-5; 7 nucleotides agree with TRBD1. CDR3 bases read: TGTGCCAGCAAGGGGGGACAGAATAATCAGCCC. Translation: CASKGGQNNQP. The entire CDR3 reads CASKGGQNNQPQHF.